The present T cell receptor beta chain was sequenced within a study of blood T cell repertoires in COVID-19 (dated by TCRdb to between 2020 and 2021). Describing the broader study: The collaborator samples originated in the United States, Italy and Spain and spanned the acute and convalescent phases of COVID-19. A freely available public database, intended as a resource for researchers studying the immune response to SARS-CoV-2, is where the repertoires were released. Nearly every sample came with metadata listing a de-identified subject ID, COVID-19 status, age in years and sex. The samples were drawn from two sources: the first 160 participants of the ongoing ImmuneRACE study, and 1,000 to 1,500 subjects contributed by 6 global collaborators. Deeply sampled blood TCRbeta repertoires from subjects exposed to, actively infected with, or recovered from COVID-19 were included in the dataset. The material from the prospective study consisted of cDNA or gDNA derived from T cells, B-cell-depleted T cells, or PBMCs. HLA class I and class II types, where available, came from metadata supplied by the sample provider rather than from assay-based typing. Beyond this particular receptor, the publication reports: The quantity of clinical and demographic metadata differed by source and by participant and was supplied without curation.

TCRbeta CDR3 regions were amplified from genomic DNA using the immunoSEQ Assay, a bias-controlled multiplex PCR. Processing in the source paper ran as follows. Within the assay, amplification of reference gene primers was used to estimate how many nucleated cells each sample contained. Sequence reads were collapsed and filtered to measure the absolute abundance of every unique TCRbeta CDR3 rearrangement. For each sample, productive Simpson clonality was calculated by taking the square root of Simpson's diversity index across productive rearrangements. What TCRdb holds here is the immuneACCESS table cut down to in-frame rearrangements. Part of the clones is not present; checked against another copy, under half of the missing clones reflect an unresolved V gene, and the others are unexplained. V and J calls and clone size are given by that table; D and trimming were obtained from the DNA. The sample yields around 260,000 clones; approximately 83% were counted once. The top ten hold around a sixth of the sample.

One collaborating source in Seattle enrolled patients while the patients were actively infected and followed the patients over time throughout the course of disease. Each collaborating institution followed its own protocols to collect whole blood in K2EDTA tubes. For TCRbeta analysis, collaborators shipped samples in one of three forms: frozen whole blood, isolated PBMCs, or DNA extracted from either of those sample types. Remarks on this clone: Which antigen it targets is not known. Base qualities were left out, and no much larger clone turns up one base away.

The germline V gene (reference sequence) provides CDR1 WNHNN and CDR2 SYGVQD. Between the V and J ends, shortened by 3 bases and 7 bases respectively, the junction contains 16 bases. The CDR3 has 15 amino acids, counting the end cysteine and phenylalanine. The kept DNA is CDR3 alone, 45 bases in frame from the first base. The sequence was obtained from a person aged 65 to 85 with COVID-19, enrolled during active disease. The chain joins TRBV10-1 to TRBJ1-3; the D gene is not confidently resolved. Sequencing input: peripheral blood. The CDR3 reads as follows: CASSDWTRSRNTIYF. DNA sequence: TGCGCCAGCAGTGACTGGACTCGATCCAGGAACACCATATATTTT.